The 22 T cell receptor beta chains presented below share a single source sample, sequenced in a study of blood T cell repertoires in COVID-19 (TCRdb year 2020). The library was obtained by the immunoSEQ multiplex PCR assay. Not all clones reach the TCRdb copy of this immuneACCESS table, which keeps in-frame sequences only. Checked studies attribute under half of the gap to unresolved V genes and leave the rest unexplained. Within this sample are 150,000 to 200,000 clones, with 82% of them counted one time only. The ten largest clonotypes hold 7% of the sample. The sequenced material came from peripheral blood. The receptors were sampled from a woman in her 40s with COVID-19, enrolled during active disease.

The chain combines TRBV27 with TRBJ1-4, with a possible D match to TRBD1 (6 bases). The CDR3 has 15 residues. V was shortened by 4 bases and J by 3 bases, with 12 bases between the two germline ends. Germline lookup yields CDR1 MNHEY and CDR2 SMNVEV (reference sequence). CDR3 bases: TGTGCCAGCAGTTCAGGACAGACACCTAATGAAAAACTGTTTTTT. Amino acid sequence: CASSSGQTPNEKLFF.

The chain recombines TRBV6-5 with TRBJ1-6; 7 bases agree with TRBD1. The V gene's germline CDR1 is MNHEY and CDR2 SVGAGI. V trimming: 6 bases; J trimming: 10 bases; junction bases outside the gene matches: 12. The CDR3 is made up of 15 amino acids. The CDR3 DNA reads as TGTGCCAGCAGCCCCGACAGGGAAGTACGCTCACCCCTCCACTTT. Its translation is CASSPDREVRSPLHF.

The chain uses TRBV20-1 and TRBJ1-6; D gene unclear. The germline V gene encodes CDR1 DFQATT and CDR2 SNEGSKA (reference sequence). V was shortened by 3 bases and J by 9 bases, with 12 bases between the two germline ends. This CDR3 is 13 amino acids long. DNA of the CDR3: TGCAGTGCTAGTCGGGTCCGGAGTTCACCCCTCCACTTT. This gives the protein CSASRVRSSPLHF.

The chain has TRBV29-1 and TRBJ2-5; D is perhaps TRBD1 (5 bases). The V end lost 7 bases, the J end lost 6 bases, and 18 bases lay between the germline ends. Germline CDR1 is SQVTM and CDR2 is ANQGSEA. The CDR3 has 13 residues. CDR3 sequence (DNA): TGCAGCGCCCAGACGCAGGGCAAGCAGACCCAGTACTTC. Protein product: CSAQTQGKQTQYF.

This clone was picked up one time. The CDR3 DNA follows: TGTGCCATCAGGGTACAAAGGGGGAGCACAGATACGCAGTATTTT. Its protein product is CAIRVQRGSTDTQYF. The chain has TRBV10-3 and TRBJ2-3, with a weak D call TRBD1 (6 bases). This CDR3 spans 15 amino acids. CDR1 is ENHRY, CDR2 SYGVKD, per germline. The V and J ends lost 6 bases and 0 bases respectively, with 13 bases between them.

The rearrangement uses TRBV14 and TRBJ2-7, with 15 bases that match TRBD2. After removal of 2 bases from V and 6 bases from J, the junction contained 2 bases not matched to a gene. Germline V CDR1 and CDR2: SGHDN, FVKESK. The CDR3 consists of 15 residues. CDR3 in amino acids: CASSQTGLAGGEQYF. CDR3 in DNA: TGTGCCAGCAGCCAAACGGGACTAGCGGGAGGCGAGCAGTACTTC.

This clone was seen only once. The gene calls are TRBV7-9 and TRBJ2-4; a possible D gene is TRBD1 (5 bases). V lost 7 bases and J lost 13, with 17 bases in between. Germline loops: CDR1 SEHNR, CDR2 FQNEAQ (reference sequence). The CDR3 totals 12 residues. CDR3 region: CASNTQGDTQYF. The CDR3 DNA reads TGTGCCAGCAACACTCAAGGGGATACACAGTACTTC.

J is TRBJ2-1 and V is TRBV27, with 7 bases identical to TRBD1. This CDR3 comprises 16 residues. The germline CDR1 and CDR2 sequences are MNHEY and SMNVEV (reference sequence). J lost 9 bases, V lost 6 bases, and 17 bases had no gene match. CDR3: CASSRLSATTGREQFF. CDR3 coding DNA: TGTGCCAGCAGCCGCCTCTCGGCCACGACAGGGCGTGAGCAGTTCTTC.

The CDR3 sequence: CASSLGSVGLNEQFF. In DNA, the CDR3 is TGTGCCAGCAGCTTAGGGTCCGTGGGACTCAATGAGCAGTTCTTC. The gene calls are TRBV7-6 and TRBJ2-1; D perhaps matches TRBD2 (6 bases). Trimming cost V 1 base and J 6 bases, with 13 bases left between them. CDR3 length: 15 residues. Germline loops: CDR1 SGHVS, CDR2 FNYEAQ.

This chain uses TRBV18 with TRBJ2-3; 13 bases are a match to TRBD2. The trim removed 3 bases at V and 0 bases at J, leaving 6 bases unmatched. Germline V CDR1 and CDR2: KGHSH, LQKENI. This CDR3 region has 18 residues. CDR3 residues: CASSPRLAGGTSTDTQYF. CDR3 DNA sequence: TGTGCCAGCTCACCGAGACTAGCGGGGGGTACTAGCACAGATACGCAGTATTTT.

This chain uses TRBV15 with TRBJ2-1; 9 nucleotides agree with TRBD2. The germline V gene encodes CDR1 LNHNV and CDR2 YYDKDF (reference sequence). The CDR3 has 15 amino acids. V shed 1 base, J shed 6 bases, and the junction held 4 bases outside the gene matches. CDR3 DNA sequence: TGTGCCACCAGCAGAGCCGGGACTAGCCGCAATGAGCAGTTCTTC. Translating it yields CATSRAGTSRNEQFF.

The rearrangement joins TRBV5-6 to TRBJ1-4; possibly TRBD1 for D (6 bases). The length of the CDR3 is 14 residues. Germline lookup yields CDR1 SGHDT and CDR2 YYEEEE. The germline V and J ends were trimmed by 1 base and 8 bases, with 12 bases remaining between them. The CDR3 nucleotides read TGTGCCAGCAGCTTGCAGGGGCTCGGCGAAAAACTGTTTTTT. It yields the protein CASSLQGLGEKLFF.

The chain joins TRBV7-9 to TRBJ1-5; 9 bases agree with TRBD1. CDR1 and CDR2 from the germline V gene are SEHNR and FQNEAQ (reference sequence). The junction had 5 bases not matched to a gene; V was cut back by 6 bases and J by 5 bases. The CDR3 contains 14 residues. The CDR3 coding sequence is TGTGCCAGCAGTCGTACAGGGGGCTATCAGCCCCAGCATTTT. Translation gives CASSRTGGYQPQHF.

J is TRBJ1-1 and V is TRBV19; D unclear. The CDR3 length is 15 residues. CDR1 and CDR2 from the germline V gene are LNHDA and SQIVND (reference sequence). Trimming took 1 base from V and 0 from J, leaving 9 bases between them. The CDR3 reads CASSIGLGVNTEAFF. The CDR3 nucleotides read TGTGCCAGTAGTATAGGGCTCGGAGTGAACACTGAAGCTTTCTTT.

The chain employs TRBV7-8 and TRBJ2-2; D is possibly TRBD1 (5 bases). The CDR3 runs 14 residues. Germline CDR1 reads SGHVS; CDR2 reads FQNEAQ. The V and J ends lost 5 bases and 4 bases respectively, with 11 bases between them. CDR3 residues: CASSASRVTGELFF. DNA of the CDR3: TGTGCCAGCAGCGCCTCCAGGGTCACCGGGGAGCTGTTTTTT.

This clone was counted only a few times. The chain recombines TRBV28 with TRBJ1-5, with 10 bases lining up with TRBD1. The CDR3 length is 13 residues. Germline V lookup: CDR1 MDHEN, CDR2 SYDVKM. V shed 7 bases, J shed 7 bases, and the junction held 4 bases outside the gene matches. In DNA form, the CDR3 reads TGTGCCAGCACCGGGACAGGGGTCCAGCCCCAGCATTTT. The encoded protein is CASTGTGVQPQHF.

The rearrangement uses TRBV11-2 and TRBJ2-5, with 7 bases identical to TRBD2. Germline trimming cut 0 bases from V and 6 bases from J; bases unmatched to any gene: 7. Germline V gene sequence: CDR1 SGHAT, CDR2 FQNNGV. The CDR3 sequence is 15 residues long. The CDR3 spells CASSLDPGREKTQYF. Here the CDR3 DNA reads TGTGCCAGCAGCTTAGATCCAGGGAGGGAAAAGACCCAGTACTTC.

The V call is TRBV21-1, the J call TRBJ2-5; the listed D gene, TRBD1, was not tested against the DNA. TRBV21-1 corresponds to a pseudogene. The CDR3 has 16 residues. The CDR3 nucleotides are TGTGCCAGCAGCAAATCCGGGACAGGTAGTGAGGAGACCCAGTACTTC. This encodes CASSKSGTGSEETQYF.

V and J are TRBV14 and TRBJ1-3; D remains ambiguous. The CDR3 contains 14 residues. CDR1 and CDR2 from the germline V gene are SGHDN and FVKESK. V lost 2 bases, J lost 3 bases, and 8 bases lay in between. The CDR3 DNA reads TGTGCCAGCAGCCAAAGCGGAGGTGGAAACACCATATATTTT. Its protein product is CASSQSGGGNTIYF.

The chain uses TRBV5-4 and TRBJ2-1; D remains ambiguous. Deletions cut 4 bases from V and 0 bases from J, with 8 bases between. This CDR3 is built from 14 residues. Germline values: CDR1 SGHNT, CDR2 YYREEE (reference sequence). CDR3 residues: CASSLRGSYNEQFF. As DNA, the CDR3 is TGTGCCAGCAGCCTCAGAGGCTCCTACAATGAGCAGTTCTTC.

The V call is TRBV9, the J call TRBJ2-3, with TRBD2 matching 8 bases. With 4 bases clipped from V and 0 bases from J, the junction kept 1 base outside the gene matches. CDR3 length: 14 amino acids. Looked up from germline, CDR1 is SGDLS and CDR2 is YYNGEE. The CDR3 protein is CASSSSGSTDTQYF. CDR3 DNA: TGTGCCAGCAGCTCTAGCGGGAGCACAGATACGCAGTATTTT.

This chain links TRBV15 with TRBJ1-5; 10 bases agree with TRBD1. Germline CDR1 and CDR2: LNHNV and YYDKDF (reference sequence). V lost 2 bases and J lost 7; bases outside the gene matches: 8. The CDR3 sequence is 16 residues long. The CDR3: CATSRSGDRGGQPQHF. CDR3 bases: TGTGCCACCAGCAGATCAGGGGACAGGGGCGGACAGCCCCAGCATTTT.